This TCR beta chain was observed in a study of cytomegalovirus exposure and HLA in healthy donors. Per germline, CDR1 SEHNR and CDR2 FQNEAQ (reference sequence). V gave up 4 bases and J gave up 0 bases; unmatched junction bases: 2. CDR3 length equals 15 residues. Amplification used 60 Vbeta primers and 13 Jbeta primers. Only in-frame clones appear in the TCRdb table, and some are missing; sequencing was by immunoSEQ multiplex PCR. The sample records over 95,000 clones, 77% being singletons. Comments on this clone: Its antigen is currently unknown.

Study-level points and caveats: CMV antigen specificity was confirmed in vitro for three CMV-associated chains. Cytomegalovirus association was assigned to about 150 TCR beta chains.

The sequenced sample consisted of PBMCs. This TCR came from a man aged 40-50 years in good health and CMV-seropositive. The chain has TRBV7-9 and TRBJ1-5; the match to TRBD1 covers 8 bases. CDR3 loop: CASSSDRDSNQPQHF. CDR3 DNA sequence: TGTGCCAGCAGCTCGGACAGGGATAGCAATCAGCCCCAGCATTTT.